This T cell receptor (beta chain) was retrieved from a study of vaccination and CD4 T cells after COVID-19. This CDR3 has 16 amino acids. V was clipped by 6 bases and J by 3 bases, with 21 bases between them. Germline assignment: CDR1 MNHEY and CDR2 SVGEGT. This sample's treatment: approximately 9-day PBMC culture with coronavirus spike peptide pools or control peptides (ViraFEST assay). Before TCRs were sequenced, ViraFEST expanded antigen-specific T cells with peptide pools. Cultured CD4+ T cells had their DNA profiled by the Oncomine TCR Beta short-read assay. TCRdb independently ran MiXCR on the PCR reads; one entry per CDR3 protein. The sample lists some 5,400 distinct CDR3 sequences; around half were seen once. Notes on this clonotype: Antigen unknown.

This receptor was obtained from a human donor who had recovered from COVID-19. Source material: CD4+ T cells from blood, cultured in vitro. This rearrangement joins TRBV6-2 or TRBV6-3 to TRBJ2-7, with D perhaps assigned TRBD1 or TRBD2 (6 bases each). CDR3 sequence: CASSRWVGGHHYEQYF. The CDR3 bases are TGTGCCAGCAGCAGATGGGTGGGGGGACATCACTACGAGCAGTACTTC.